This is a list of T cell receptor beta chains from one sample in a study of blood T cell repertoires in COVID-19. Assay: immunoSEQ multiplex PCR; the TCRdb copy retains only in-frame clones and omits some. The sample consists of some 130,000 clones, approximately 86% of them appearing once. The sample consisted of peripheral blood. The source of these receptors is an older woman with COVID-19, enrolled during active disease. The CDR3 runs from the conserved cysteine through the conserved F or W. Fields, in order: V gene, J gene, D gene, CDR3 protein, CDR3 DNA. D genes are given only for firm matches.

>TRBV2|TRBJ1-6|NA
CASSHEGRENSPLHF
TGTGCCAGCAGCCACGAGGGAAGGGAAAATTCACCCCTCCACTTT
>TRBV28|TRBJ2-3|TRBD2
CAISGGDTDTQYF
TGTGCCATCAGCGGGGGGGATACAGATACGCAGTATTTT
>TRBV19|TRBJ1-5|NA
CASSMAGNQPQHF
TGTGCCAGTAGTATGGCAGGCAATCAGCCCCAGCATTTT
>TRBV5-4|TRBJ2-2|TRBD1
CASRPGQGSGELFF
TGTGCCAGCAGACCGGGACAGGGGTCCGGGGAGCTGTTTTTT
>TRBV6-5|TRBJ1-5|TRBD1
CAAQGGQGGNQPQHF
TGTGCCGCTCAAGGCGGACAGGGTGGCAATCAGCCCCAGCATTTT
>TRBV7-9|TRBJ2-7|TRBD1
CASSWGQATYEQYF
TGTGCCAGCAGCTGGGGACAGGCAACCTACGAGCAGTACTTC
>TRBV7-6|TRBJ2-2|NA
CASSLEVGGTNTGELFF
TGTGCCAGCAGCTTAGAGGTCGGCGGGACGAACACCGGGGAGCTGTTTTTT
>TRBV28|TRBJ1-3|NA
CASRRGSNTIYF
TGTGCCAGCCGGCGGGGAAGTAACACCATATATTTT
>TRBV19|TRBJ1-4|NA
CATSIQGTNEKLFF
TGTGCCACATCAATACAGGGAACTAATGAAAAACTGTTTTTT
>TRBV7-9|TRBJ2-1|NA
CASSFWGDNEQFF
TGTGCCAGCAGCTTCTGGGGGGACAATGAGCAGTTCTTC
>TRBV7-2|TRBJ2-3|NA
CASSKRAGTRGDTQYF
TGTGCCAGCAGCAAACGAGCCGGGACTCGGGGAGATACGCAGTATTTT
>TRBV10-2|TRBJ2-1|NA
CASGEGYNEQFF
TGCGCCAGCGGAGAGGGATACAATGAGCAGTTCTTC
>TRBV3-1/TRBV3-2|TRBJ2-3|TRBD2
CASSLAGGADTQYF
TGTGCCAGCAGCCTAGCGGGGGGGGCAGATACGCAGTATTTT
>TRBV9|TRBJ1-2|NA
CASSATPLNVNYGYTF
TGTGCCAGCAGCGCCACACCCCTGAACGTTAACTATGGCTACACCTTC
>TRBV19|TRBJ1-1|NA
CASSIGLNLNTEAFF
TGTGCCAGTAGTATAGGGTTAAACTTGAACACTGAAGCTTTCTTT
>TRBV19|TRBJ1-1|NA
CASSRSNNPNTEAFF
TGTGCCAGTAGTAGATCGAACAACCCGAACACTGAAGCTTTCTTT